This section outlines one T cell receptor beta chain sequence together with its context. No cognate antigen has been identified for it. No qualities accompany the bases; no much larger clone lies one base away. Library preparation used PCR. TCR sequencing of DNA from cultured CD4+ T cells used the Oncomine TCR Beta short-read assay at the Johns Hopkins FTIC core. The QIAamp micro DNA kit was used to extract genomic DNA from the cultured CD4+ T cells. Oncomine TCR Beta libraries from cultured CD4+ T cells were pooled using unique dual indexes and sequenced on an Illumina iSeq 100. For the original study's pipeline: Non-productive sequences were filtered out, and CDR3s that did not start with C, did not end with F or W, or were shorter than 7 amino acids were discarded. The MANAFEST web application was used to identify antigen-specific clonotypes by comparing peptide-stimulated wells against reference wells and other culture wells. An FDR below 0.05, an odds ratio above 5, and a productive frequency above 0.1% in at least two of three replicate wells were required for clones to be considered positive. A clonotype counted as cross-reactive if it showed significant expansion both in the SARS-CoV-2 spike wells and in at least one common cold coronavirus spike condition. Similarity between CDR3 sequences was evaluated in R version 3.6.1 using Levenshtein distances (stringdist) and unrooted phylogenetic trees (ape). The public reads were reanalyzed by TCRdb: fastp trimming at Q25, MiXCR alignment, in-frame beta chains only. Entries that share a CDR3 protein sequence are merged under the most common genes and DNA. These V and J calls originate from TCRdb's pipeline instead of the authors' own analysis. In this sample the table shows 20,000 to 25,000 distinct CDR3 sequences, 65% to 70% of which occur a single time. The top ten constitute about 3.7% of the sample.

From a lookup of the germline V gene, CDR1 and CDR2 are KGHSH and LQKENI. V loses 2 bases of germline sequence and J loses 4 bases, and the interval between the two ends is 8 bases. The CDR3 spans 13 residues, from the cysteine through the phenylalanine. The entry retains the CDR3 DNA only, 39 bases that are in frame from base 1. This sample was taken from a study of vaccination and CD4 T cells after COVID-19 (dated by TCRdb to between 2021 and 2024). Regarding the research as a whole: Every convalescent patient had a positive nasal swab PCR test for SARS-CoV-2, with mild disease in eight to ten patients and severe disease in one. The convalescent cohort comprised six males and four females, including two Hispanic individuals, seven Caucasians, two Asians and one multiracial person. Participants got two doses of the Pfizer-BioNTech BNT162b2 vaccine (n=8) or two doses of the Moderna mRNA-1273 vaccine (n=2). Post-COVID blood samples from convalescent patients were collected a median of around 100 days after diagnosis, with a range of roughly 35 to 180 days. The time from the second vaccine dose to post-vaccine blood sampling had a median of roughly 70 days and ranged from about 14 to 250 days. Culture stimuli were overlapping spike peptide pools from SARS-CoV-2 and from the common cold coronaviruses HCoV-NL63, HCoV-OC43 and HCoV-229E. Control cultures used a CEFX viral epitope pool as positive control, an HIV-1 Nef peptide pool as negative control, or no peptide. The spike-specific CD4+ TCR repertoire was compared before and after mRNA vaccination in nine to ten COVID-19 convalescent patients and a handful of infection-naive healthy vaccine recipients.

The sample's treatment or condition label, in plain terms: roughly ten-day PBMC culture with coronavirus spike peptide pools or control peptides (ViraFEST assay). The ViraFEST assay was used in the study, in which antigen-specific T cells were expanded with peptide pools and expanded clonotypes were subsequently identified by TCR sequencing. The convalescent patients' positive SARS-CoV-2 PCR tests were from March to December 2020, which was before the Alpha, Beta and Delta variants emerged in the United States. About 2 million PBMCs per well were cultured in IMDM with roughly 5% human AB serum and approximately 10 IU/ml IL-2, plus 10 ug/ml peptide pools. Half of the culture medium was replaced with fresh IL-2-containing medium on days 3 and 7. After 10 to 11 days of culture, CD4+ T cells were isolated by negative selection with the EasySep CD4+ T cell isolation kit. Ficoll-Paque Plus gradient centrifugation was used to isolate PBMCs from whole blood, and the isolated PBMCs were then either used fresh or cryopreserved at -140C. Triplicate wells were generally used for each culture condition.

General study outcomes and caveats: The median number of SARS-CoV-2-reactive clonotypes rose from roughly 20 after infection to roughly 40 after vaccination, but the change was not significant. Relatively few convalescent patients were included in the study, and early timepoints after natural infection were not analyzed. In convalescent patients, a median about 86% of post-vaccine SARS-CoV-2-reactive clones were detected only after vaccination, and vaccine-specific priming was suggested by this finding. Of the vaccine-specific clones found in convalescent patients, nearly all (304 of 307) were mono-reactive for SARS-CoV-2 spike instead of being cross-reactive with common cold coronaviruses.

Sequenced input: CD4+ T cells from blood, cultured in vitro. The receptor was isolated from a human donor who had recovered from COVID-19. The chain is assembled from TRBV18 and TRBJ1-1, with the D gene call left open. The nucleotide sequence is given as TGTGCCAGCTCACCAATAGGGAGCACTGAAGCTTTCTTT. The translation is CASSPIGSTEAFF.